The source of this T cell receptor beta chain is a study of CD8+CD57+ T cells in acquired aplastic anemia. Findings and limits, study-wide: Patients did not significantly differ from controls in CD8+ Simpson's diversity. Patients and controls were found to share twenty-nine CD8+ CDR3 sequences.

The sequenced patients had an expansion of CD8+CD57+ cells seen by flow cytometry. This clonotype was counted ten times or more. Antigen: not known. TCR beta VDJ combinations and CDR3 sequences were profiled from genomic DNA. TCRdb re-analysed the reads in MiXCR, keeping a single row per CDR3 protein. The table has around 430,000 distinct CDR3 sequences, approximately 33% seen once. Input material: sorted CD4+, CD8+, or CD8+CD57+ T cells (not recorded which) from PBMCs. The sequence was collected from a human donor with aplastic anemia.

The CDR3 region is CASSVVATPGHEQYF. CDR3 in DNA: TGTGCCAGCAGCGTAGTGGCTACCCCAGGGCACGAGCAGTACTTC. The chain employs TRBV9 and TRBJ2-7; the D gene is possibly TRBD1 (5 bases). The V end was cut by 0 bases, the J end by 5 bases, with 15 bases between. The CDR3 extends over 15 amino acids. CDR1 is SGDLS and CDR2 is YYNGEE in the germline V gene. Variable domain in full (rest from reference TRBV9 and TRBJ2-7): DSGVTQTPKHLITATGQRVTLRCSPRSGDLSVYWYQQSLDQGLQFLIQYYNGEERAKGNILERFSAQQFPDLHSELNLSSLELGDSALYFCASSVVATPGHEQYFGPGTRLTVT.